This paragraph reports one TCR beta chain. Antigen unknown. This sample was included in a study of T cell responses to AZD1222 COVID-19 vaccine. Study-wide points: Spike-specific TCR breadth and depth went up after people got two AZD1222 doses. Females outnumbered males among donors, who were mostly white British; clonal diversity was possibly underestimated. Along spike, vaccine-associated CD4 TCRs were found throughout, with dominance at 160-218 and 743-854.

CDR3 length: 15 residues. The germline V and J ends were trimmed by 8 bases and 1 base, with 15 bases remaining between them. Germline loops: CDR1 LGHDT, CDR2 YNNKEL (reference sequence). Libraries were prepared by immunoSEQ multiplex PCR; TCRdb keeps only in-frame clonotypes and omits some of them. The sample has some 180,000 clones, 92% seen once. This chain joins TRBV3-1 (or the pseudogene TRBV3-2) and TRBJ1-5, with a tentative D call TRBD1 (6 bases). This sequence originates from an adult in good health. The material was peripheral blood, obtained on day 0 of AZD1222 vaccination. The CDR3 loop is CASEGGRFSNQPQHF. The CDR3 coding sequence is TGTGCCAGCGAGGGGGGCAGGTTCAGCAATCAGCCCCAGCATTTT.